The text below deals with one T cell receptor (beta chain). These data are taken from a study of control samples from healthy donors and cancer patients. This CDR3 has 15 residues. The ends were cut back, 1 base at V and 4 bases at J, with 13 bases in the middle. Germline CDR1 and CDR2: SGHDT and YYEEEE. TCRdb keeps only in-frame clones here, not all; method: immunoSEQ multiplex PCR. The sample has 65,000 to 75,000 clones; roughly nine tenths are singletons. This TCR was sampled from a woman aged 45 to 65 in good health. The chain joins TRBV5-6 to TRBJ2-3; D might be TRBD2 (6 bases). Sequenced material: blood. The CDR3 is CASSLRAGWADTQYF. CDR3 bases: TGTGCCAGCAGCTTGAGGGCGGGGTGGGCAGATACGCAGTATTTT.